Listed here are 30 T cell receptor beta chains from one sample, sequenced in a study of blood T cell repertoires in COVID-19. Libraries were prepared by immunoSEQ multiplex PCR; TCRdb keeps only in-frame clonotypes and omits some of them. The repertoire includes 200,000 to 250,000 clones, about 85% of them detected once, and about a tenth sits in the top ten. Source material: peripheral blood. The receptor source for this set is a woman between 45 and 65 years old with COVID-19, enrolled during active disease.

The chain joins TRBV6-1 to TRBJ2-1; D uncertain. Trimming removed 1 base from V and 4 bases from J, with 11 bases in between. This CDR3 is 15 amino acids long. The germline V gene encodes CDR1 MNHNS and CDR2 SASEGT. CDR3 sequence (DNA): TGTGCCAGCAGTGAAGGAAGCGACCTATACAATGAGCAGTTCTTC. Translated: CASSEGSDLYNEQFF.

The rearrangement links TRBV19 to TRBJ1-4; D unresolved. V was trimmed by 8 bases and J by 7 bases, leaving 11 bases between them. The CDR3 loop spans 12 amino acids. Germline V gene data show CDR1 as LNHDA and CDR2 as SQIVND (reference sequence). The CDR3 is CASQASGEKLFF. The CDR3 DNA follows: TGTGCCAGTCAGGCAAGCGGTGAAAAACTGTTTTTT.

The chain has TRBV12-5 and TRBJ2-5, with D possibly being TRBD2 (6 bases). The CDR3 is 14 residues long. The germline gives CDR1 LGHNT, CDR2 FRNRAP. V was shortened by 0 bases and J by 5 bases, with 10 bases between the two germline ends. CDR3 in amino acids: CASGLVTGGETQYF. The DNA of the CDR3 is TGTGCTAGTGGTTTGGTCACAGGAGGGGAGACCCAGTACTTC.

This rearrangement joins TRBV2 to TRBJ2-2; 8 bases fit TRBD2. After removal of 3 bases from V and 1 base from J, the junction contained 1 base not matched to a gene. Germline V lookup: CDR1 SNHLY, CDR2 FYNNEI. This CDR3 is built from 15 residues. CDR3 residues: CASSDLAGNTGELFF. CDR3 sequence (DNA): TGTGCCAGCAGTGATCTAGCGGGGAACACCGGGGAGCTGTTTTTT.

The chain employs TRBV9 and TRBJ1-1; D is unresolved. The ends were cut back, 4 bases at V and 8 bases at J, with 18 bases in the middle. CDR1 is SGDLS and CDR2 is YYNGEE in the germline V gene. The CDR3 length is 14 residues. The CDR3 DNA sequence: TGTGCCAGCAGCCCACTCCGAGGGCCCCGAGAAGCTTTCTTT. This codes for CASSPLRGPREAFF.

CDR3 in DNA: TGTGCCAGCAGGGAAACTCGGACAGGGCGGAAATCTGAAGCTTTCTTT. Translated, it gives CASRETRTGRKSEAFF. This chain connects TRBV7-8 to TRBJ1-1; TRBD1 agrees at 8 bases. CDR3 size: 16 residues. J gave up 6 bases and V 6 bases, and 15 bases lay outside the gene matches. Germline V lookup: CDR1 SGHVS, CDR2 FQNEAQ.

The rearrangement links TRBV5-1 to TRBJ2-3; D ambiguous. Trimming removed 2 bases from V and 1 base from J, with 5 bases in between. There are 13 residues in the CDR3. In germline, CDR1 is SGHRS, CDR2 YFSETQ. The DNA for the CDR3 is TGCGCCAGCAGCTTCCGGGGCACAGATACGCAGTATTTT. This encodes CASSFRGTDTQYF.

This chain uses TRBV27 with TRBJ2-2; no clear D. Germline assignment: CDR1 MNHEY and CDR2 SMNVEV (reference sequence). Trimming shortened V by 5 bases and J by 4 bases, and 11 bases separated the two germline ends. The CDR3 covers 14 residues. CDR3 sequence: CASSPTSVTGELFF. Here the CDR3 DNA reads TGTGCCAGCAGTCCTACGTCGGTCACCGGGGAGCTGTTTTTT.

This chain's CDR3 is CASSVPSTGDSGNTIYF. The DNA of the CDR3 is TGTGCCAGCAGCGTACCTTCGACAGGTGACTCTGGAAACACCATATATTTT. The rearrangement uses TRBV9 and TRBJ1-3; D is possibly TRBD1 (6 bases). The CDR3 has 17 residues. V lost 1 base, J lost 0 bases, and 14 bases lay in between. The germline CDR1 and CDR2 sequences are SGDLS and YYNGEE.

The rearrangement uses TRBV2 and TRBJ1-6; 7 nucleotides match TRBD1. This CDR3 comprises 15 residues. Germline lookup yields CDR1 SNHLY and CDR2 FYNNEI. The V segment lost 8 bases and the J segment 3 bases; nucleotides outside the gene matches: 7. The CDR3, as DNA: TGTGCCAGCGGAGAGGGGGCAAGCTATAATTCACCCCTCCACTTT. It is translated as CASGEGASYNSPLHF.

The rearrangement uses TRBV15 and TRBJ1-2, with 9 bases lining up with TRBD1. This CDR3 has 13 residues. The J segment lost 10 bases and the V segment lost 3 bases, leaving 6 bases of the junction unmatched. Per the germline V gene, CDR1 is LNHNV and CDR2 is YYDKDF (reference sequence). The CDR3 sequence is CATSRDRGIDYTF. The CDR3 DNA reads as TGTGCCACCAGCAGGGACAGGGGTATTGACTACACCTTC.

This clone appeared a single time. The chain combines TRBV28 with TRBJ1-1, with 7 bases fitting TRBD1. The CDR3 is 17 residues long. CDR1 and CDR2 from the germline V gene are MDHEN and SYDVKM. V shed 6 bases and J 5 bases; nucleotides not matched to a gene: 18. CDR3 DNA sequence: TGTGCCAGCAGACTCCATATTCGACAGGGAGGTTCGACTGAAGCTTTCTTT. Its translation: CASRLHIRQGGSTEAFF.

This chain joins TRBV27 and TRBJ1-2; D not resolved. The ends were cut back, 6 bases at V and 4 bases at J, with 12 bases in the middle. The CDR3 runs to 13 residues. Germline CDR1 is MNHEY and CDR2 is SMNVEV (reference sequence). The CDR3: CASRGGRGYGYTF. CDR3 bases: TGTGCCAGCAGGGGCGGTCGGGGCTATGGCTACACCTTC.

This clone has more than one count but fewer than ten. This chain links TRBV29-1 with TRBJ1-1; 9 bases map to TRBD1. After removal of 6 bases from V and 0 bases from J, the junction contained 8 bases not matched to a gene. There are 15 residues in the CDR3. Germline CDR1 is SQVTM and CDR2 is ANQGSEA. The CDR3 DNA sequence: TGCAGCGTCCCAGGGGGGACAGGGCTGAACACTGAAGCTTTCTTT. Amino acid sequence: CSVPGGTGLNTEAFF.

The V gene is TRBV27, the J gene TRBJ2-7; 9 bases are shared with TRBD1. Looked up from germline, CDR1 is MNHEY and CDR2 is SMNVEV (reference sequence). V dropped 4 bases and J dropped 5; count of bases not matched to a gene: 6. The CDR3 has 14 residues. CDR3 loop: CASSSRDRVHEQYF. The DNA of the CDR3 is TGTGCCAGCAGTTCCCGGGACAGGGTCCACGAGCAGTACTTC.

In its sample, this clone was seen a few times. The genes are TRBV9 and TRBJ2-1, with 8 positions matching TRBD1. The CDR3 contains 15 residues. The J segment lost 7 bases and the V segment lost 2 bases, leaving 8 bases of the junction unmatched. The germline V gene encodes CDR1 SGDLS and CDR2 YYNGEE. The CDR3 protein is CASSVLDRVGNEQFF. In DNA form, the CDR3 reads TGTGCCAGCAGCGTCCTGGACAGGGTGGGGAATGAGCAGTTCTTC.

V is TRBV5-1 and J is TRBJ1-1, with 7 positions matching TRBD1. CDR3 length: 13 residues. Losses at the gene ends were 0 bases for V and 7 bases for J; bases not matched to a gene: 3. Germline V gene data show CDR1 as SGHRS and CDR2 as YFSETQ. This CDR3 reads CASSLGQGGEAFF. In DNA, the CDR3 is TGCGCCAGCAGCTTGGGACAGGGCGGTGAAGCTTTCTTT.

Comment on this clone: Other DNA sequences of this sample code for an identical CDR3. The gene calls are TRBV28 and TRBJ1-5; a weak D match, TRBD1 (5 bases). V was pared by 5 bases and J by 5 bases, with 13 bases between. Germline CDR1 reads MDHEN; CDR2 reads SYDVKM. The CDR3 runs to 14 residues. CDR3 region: CASSPLGGYQPQHF. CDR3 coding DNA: TGTGCCAGCAGTCCCCTCGGGGGATATCAGCCCCAGCATTTT.

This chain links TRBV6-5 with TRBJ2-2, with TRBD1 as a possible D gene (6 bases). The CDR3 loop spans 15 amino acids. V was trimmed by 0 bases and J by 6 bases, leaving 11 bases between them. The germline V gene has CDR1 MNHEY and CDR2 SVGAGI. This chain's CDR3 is CASSYSIGGPGELFF. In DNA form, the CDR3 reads TGTGCCAGCAGTTACTCGATAGGGGGTCCCGGGGAGCTGTTTTTT.

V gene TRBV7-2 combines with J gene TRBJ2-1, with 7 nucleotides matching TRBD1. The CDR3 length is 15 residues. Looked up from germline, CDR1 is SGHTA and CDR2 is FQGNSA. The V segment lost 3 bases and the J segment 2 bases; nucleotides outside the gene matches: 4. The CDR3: CASSLSTGAYNEQFF. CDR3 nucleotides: TGTGCCAGCAGCTTGTCAACAGGGGCCTACAATGAGCAGTTCTTC.

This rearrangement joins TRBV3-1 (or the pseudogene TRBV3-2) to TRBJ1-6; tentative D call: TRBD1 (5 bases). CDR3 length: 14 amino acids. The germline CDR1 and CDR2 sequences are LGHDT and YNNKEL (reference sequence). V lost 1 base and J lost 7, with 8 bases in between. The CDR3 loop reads CASSQGGENSPLHF. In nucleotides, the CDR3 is TGTGCCAGCAGCCAAGGGGGGGAGAATTCACCCCTCCACTTT.

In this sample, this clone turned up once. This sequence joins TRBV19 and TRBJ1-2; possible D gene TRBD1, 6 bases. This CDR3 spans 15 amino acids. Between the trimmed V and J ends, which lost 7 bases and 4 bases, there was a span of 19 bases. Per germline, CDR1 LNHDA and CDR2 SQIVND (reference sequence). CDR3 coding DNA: TGTGCCAGTACCTCCTCCCCTGGGACATTCTATGGCTACACCTTC. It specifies CASTSSPGTFYGYTF.

The DNA of the CDR3 is TGTGCCAGCAGCTTTGCGGCTAGCGCACAAGAGACCCAGTACTTC. As protein: CASSFAASAQETQYF. The genes are TRBV13 and TRBJ2-5; D is possibly TRBD2 (6 bases). Between the trimmed V and J ends, which lost 3 bases and 2 bases, there was a span of 13 bases. Germline V gene sequence: CDR1 PRHDT, CDR2 FYEKMQ (reference sequence). The CDR3 covers 15 residues.

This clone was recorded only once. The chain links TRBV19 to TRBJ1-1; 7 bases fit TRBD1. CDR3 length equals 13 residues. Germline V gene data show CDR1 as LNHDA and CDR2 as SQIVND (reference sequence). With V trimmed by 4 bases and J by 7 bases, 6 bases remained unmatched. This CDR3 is CASSTMTGLEAFF. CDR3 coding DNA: TGTGCCAGTAGTACTATGACAGGGCTTGAAGCTTTCTTT.

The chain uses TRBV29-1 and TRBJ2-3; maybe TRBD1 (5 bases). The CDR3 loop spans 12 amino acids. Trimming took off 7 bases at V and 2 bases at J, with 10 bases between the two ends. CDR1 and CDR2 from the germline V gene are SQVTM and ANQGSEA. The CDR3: CSAQTATDTQYF. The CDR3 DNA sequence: TGCAGCGCTCAGACAGCCACAGATACGCAGTATTTT.

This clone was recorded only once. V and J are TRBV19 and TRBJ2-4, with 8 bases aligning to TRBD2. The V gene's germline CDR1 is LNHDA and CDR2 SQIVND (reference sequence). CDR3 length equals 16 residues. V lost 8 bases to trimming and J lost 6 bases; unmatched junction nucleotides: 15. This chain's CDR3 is CASGDMGLGRINIQYF. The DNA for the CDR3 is TGTGCCAGTGGGGACATGGGACTAGGACGGATAAACATTCAGTACTTC.

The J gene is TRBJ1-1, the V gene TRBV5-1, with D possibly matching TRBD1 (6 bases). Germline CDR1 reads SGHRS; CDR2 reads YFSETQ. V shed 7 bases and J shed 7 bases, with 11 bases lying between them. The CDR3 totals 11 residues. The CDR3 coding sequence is TGCGCCAGCCGAACAGGGTTTGAAGCTTTCTTT. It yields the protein CASRTGFEAFF.

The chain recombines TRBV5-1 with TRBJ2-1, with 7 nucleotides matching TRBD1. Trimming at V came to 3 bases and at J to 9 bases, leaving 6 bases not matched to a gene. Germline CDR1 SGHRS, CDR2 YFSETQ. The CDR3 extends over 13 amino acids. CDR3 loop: CASSSDRVGEQFF. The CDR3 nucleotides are TGCGCCAGCAGCTCTGACAGGGTCGGTGAGCAGTTCTTC.

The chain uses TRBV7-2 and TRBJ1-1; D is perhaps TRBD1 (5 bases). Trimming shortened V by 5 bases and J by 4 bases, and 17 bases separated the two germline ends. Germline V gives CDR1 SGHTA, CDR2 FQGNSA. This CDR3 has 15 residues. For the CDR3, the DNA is TGTGCCAGCAGCCTACGGGCTCCCGGGGGCACTGAAGCTTTCTTT. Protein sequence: CASSLRAPGGTEAFF.

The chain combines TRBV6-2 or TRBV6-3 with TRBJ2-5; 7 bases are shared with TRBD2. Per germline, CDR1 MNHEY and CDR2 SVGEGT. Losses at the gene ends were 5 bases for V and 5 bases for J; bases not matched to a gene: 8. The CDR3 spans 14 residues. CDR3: CASSGLGEDETQYF. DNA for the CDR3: TGTGCCAGCAGTGGACTAGGAGAGGACGAGACCCAGTACTTC.